The present TCR beta chain was sequenced within a study of long-term antiretroviral therapy in people with HIV. The CDR3 is made up of 15 amino acids. The V end lost 5 bases, the J end lost 6 bases, and 19 bases lay between the germline ends. The germline CDR1 and CDR2 sequences are LGHNA and YSLEER. Per individual, the PBMC samples numbered at least one pre-ART and at least two post-ART. Notes on the study in general: Clonotypes expanded prior to ART showed repertoire dominance at all sampled time points. HIV repertoires showed narrower CDR3 length ranges than controls.

A v3.0 immunoSEQ assay was performed at survey level. Method: immunoSEQ multiplex PCR; TCRdb's copy keeps in-frame clones and lacks some. This sample yields about 33,000 clones, of which 90% to 97% are seen a single time; under 2.5% belongs to the top ten. A remark on this clone: Its antigen remains unidentified.

The material was unsorted PBMCs, obtained roughly 6.9 years after starting antiretroviral therapy. This sequence joins TRBV4-3 and TRBJ1-2, with D possibly being TRBD1 (5 bases). The receptor was isolated from a man aged 25 to 40 with HIV. The CDR3 DNA is TGCGCCAGCAGCACTAGATTCGGGGGATCTCATGGCTACACCTTC. It yields the protein CASSTRFGGSHGYTF.